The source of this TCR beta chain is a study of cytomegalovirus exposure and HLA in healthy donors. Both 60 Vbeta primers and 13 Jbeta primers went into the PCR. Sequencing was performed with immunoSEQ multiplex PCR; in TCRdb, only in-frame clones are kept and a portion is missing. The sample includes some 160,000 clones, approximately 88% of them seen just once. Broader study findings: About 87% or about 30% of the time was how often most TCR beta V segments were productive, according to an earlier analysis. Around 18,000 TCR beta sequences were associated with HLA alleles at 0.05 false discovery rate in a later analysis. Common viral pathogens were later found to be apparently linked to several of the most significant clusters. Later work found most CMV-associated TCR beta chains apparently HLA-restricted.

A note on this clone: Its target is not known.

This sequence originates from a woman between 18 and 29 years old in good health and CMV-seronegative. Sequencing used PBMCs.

The CDR3 sequence: CASSLGQGNTGELFF. The CDR3 region has the DNA TGTGCCAGCAGCTTGGGGCAGGGGAACACCGGGGAGCTGTTTTTT. The chain carries TRBV5-5 and TRBJ2-2; D may be TRBD1 (5 bases). The CDR3 totals 15 residues. Per germline, CDR1 SGHKS and CDR2 YYEKEE (reference sequence). The V end lost 0 bases, the J end lost 1 base, and 7 bases lay between the germline ends.